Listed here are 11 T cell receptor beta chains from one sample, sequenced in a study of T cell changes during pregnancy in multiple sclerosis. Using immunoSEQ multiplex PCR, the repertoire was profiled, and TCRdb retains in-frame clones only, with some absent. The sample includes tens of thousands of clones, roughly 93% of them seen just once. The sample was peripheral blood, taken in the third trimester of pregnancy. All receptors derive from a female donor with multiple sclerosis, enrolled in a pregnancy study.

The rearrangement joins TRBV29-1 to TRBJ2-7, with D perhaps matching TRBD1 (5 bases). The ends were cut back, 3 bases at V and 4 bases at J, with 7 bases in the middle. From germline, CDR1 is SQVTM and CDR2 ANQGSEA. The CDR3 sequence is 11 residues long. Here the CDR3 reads CSVDQGYEQYF. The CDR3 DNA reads TGCAGCGTTGATCAGGGTTACGAGCAGTACTTC.

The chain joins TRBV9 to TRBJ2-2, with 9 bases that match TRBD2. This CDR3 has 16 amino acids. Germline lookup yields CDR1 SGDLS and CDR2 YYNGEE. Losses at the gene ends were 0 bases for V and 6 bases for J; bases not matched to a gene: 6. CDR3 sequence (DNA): TGTGCCAGCAGCGTAGACGGGCGGGGGGGGGCCGGGGAGCTGTTTTTT. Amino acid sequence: CASSVDGRGGAGELFF.

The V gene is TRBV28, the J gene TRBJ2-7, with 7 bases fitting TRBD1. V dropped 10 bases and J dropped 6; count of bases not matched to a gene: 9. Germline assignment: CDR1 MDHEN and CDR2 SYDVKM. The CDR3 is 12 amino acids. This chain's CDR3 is CATDRQGGEQYF. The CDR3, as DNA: TGTGCCACCGATAGACAGGGTGGCGAGCAGTACTTC.

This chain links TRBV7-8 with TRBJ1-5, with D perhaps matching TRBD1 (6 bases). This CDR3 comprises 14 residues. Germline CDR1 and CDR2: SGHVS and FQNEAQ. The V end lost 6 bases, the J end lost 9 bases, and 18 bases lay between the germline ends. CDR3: CASSSGTRNGPQHF. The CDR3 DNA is TGTGCCAGCAGTTCCGGGACAAGAAATGGGCCCCAGCATTTT.

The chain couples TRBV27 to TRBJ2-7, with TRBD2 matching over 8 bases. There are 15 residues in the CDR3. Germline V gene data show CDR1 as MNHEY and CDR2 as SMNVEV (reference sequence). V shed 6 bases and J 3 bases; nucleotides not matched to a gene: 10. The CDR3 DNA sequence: TGTGCCAGCAGCCCCTCCGGAGCGGGGGACTACGAGCAGTACTTC. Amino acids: CASSPSGAGDYEQYF.

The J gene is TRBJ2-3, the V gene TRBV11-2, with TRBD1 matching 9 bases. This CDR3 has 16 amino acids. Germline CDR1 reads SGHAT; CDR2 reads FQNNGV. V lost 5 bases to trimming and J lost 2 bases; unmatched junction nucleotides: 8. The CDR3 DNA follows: TGTGCCAGCAGCCAAAGGACAGGGGCCATCACAGATACGCAGTATTTT. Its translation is CASSQRTGAITDTQYF.

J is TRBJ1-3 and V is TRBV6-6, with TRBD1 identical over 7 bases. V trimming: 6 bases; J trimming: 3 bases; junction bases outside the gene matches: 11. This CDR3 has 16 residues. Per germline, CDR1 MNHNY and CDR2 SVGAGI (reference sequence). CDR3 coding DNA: TGTGCCAGCAGCTGGGGGACAGCTAATCGTGGAAACACCATATATTTT. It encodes CASSWGTANRGNTIYF.

The CDR3, as DNA: TGTGCCAGCAGCCTACGACTAGCGGGGGACAACGAGCAGTACTTC. Protein: CASSLRLAGDNEQYF. The chain has TRBV13 and TRBJ2-7; 12 bases line up with TRBD2. The CDR3 extends over 15 amino acids. Per germline, CDR1 PRHDT and CDR2 FYEKMQ (reference sequence). Trimming took 5 bases from V and 5 from J; bases not matched to a gene: 7.

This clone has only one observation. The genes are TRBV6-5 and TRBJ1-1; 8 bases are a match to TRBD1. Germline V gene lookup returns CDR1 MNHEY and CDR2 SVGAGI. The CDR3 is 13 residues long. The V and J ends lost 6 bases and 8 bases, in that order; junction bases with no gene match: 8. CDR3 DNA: TGTGCCAGCAGGGTAATACAGGGGGGGGAAGCTTTCTTT. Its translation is CASRVIQGGEAFF.

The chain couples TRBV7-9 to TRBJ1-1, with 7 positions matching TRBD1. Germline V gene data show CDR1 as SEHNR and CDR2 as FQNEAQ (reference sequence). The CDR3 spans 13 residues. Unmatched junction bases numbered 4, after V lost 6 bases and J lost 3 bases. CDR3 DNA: TGTGCCAGCAGACCCACAGGGGACACTGAAGCTTTCTTT. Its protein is CASRPTGDTEAFF.

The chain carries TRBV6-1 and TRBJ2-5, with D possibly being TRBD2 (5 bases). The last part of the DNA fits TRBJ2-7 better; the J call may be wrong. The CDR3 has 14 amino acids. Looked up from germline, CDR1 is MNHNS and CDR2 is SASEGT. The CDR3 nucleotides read TGTGCCACCGATTTGATAGCGTCATCCTACGAGCAGTACTTC. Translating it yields CATDLIASSYEQYF.